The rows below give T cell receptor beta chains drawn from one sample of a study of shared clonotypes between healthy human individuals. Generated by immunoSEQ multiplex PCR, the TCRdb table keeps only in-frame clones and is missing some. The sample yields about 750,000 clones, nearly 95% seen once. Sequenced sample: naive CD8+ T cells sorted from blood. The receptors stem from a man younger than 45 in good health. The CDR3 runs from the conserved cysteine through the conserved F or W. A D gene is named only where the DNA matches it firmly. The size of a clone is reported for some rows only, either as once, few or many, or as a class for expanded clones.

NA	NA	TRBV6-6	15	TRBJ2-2	TGTGCCAGCAGTTTCTCCCTCGAGAACACCGGGGAGCTGTTTTTT	CASSFSLENTGELFF
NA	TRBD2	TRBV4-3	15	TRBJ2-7	TGCGCCAGCAGCCAAGATAGACTAGCGGGAGGAGAGCAGTACTTC	CASSQDRLAGGEQYF
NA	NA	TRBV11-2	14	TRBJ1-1	TGTGCCAGCAGCTTAGTTGCAGGGATCACTGAAGCTTTCTTT	CASSLVAGITEAFF
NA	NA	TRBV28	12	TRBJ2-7	TGTGCCAGCAGTTTCTGGGCAGGCGAGCAGTACTTC	CASSFWAGEQYF
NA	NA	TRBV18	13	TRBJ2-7	TGTGCCAGCTCACCTCCAGCCTCCTACGAGCAGTACTTC	CASSPPASYEQYF
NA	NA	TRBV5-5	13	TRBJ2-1	TGTGCCAGCAGCTTGACCTGGACGAGGGAGCAGTTCTTC	CASSLTWTREQFF
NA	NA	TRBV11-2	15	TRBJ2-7	TGTGCCAGCAGCTTAACATCCGATAGCTCCTACGAGCAGTACTTC	CASSLTSDSSYEQYF
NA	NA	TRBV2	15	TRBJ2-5	TGTGCCAGCAGTGACCCAGGGAATTGGACAGAGACCCAGTACTTC	CASSDPGNWTETQYF
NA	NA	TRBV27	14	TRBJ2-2	TGTGCCAGCAGTGACCGGGACATCCCCGGGGAGCTGTTTTTT	CASSDRDIPGELFF
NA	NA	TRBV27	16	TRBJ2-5	TGTGCCAGCAGCCCATCATCCGGGACAACTCAAGAGACCCAGTACTTC	CASSPSSGTTQETQYF
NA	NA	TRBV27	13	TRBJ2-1	TGTGCCAGCAGTTTGGGTTTCCCCAATGAGCAGTTCTTC	CASSLGFPNEQFF
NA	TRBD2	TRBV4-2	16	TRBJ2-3	TGTGCCAGCAGCCAAGAAGGAGCGGGAGTGGAAGATACGCAGTATTTT	CASSQEGAGVEDTQYF
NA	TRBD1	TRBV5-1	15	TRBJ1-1	TGCGCCAGCAGCCCAGGGACAGGGGGCGGCACTGAAGCTTTCTTT	CASSPGTGGGTEAFF
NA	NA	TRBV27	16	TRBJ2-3	TGTGCCAGCAGTTTATTGGGTTTGGGCCGCACAGATACGCAGTATTTT	CASSLLGLGRTDTQYF
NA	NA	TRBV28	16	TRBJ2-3	TGTGCCAGCAGTTTACTTCGGAACTCATTAAGGGATACGCAGTATTTT	CASSLLRNSLRDTQYF
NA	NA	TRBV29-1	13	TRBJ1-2	TGCAGCGTTGATGACGGAACAAACTATGGCTACACCTTC	CSVDDGTNYGYTF
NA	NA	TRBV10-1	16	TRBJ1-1	TGCGCCAGCAGTGAGTCGCCGGTCTTGGACTTCGAGGGAGCTTTCTTT	CASSESPVLDFEGAFF
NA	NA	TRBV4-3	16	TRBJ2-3	TGCGCCAGCAGCCAAATGACGAGCGGTTCGGCAGATACGCAGTATTTT	CASSQMTSGSADTQYF
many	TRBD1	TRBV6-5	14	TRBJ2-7	TGTGCCAGCAGTGCCTCGACAGGGGGCTACGAGCAGTACTTC	CASSASTGGYEQYF
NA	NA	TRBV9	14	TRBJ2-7	TGTGCCAGCAGCGTGGACGGGAGTCGCGACGAGCAGTACTTC	CASSVDGSRDEQYF
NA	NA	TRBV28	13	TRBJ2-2	TGTGCCAGCAGTTTATCCGACACCGGGGAGCTGTTTTTT	CASSLSDTGELFF
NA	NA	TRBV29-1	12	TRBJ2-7	TGCAGCGTTGTTATCGCGGATTACGAGCAGTACTTC	CSVVIADYEQYF